This entry features one T cell receptor beta chain sequence. The data are from a study of identical twins. TCRdb reprocessed the 5' RACE reads with MiXCR, giving one entry per CDR3 protein. The sample shows 460,000 or so distinct CDR3 sequences, 14% of them seen only once. Germline V gives CDR1 SGHTA, CDR2 FQGNSA. The CDR3 has 15 residues. The V gene lost 5 bases and the J gene lost 6 bases, with 18 bases spanning the gap. This sample was shared with a second study, whose subject was yellow fever vaccine responses in identical twins.

The rearrangement joins TRBV7-2 to TRBJ2-3; D might be TRBD2 (6 bases). Source material: CD4+ T cells sorted from blood. This receptor was taken from a woman in her late teens or twenties in good health. CDR3 in amino acids: CASSLRGRRGDTQYF. CDR3 in DNA: TGTGCCAGCAGCCTTCGGGGGAGGCGAGGGGATACGCAGTATTTT. Filled out from reference TRBV7-2 and TRBJ2-3, the complete variable domain reads GAGVSQSPSNKVTEKGKDVELRCDPISGHTALYWYRQSLGQGLEFLIYFQGNSAPDKSGLPSDRFSAERTGGSVSTLTIQRTQQEDSAVYLCASSLRGRRGDTQYFGPGTRLTVL.